The 16 T cell receptor beta chains presented below share a single source sample, sequenced in a study of cytomegalovirus exposure and HLA in healthy donors. The PCR used 60 Vbeta and 13 Jbeta primers. TCRdb's table, derived via immunoSEQ multiplex PCR, lists solely in-frame clones and lacks some. This table holds 65,000 to 90,000 clones, about 78% found once. The sample comprised PBMCs. The receptors here all came from a woman aged 35 to 49 in good health and CMV-seropositive.

The V and J genes are TRBV9 and TRBJ2-5, with D possibly being TRBD2 (5 bases). There are 11 residues in the CDR3. V gave up 3 bases and J gave up 10 bases, with 10 bases separating them. Per germline, CDR1 SGDLS and CDR2 YYNGEE. CDR3 sequence (DNA): TGTGCCAGCAGCGCCGGGGAGCTCCAGTACTTC. It encodes CASSAGELQYF.

The chain has TRBV11-1 and TRBJ2-7; 7 bases match TRBD1. Germline lookup yields CDR1 SGHAT and CDR2 FQDESV (reference sequence). The CDR3 totals 15 residues. Unmatched junction bases numbered 9, after V lost 5 bases and J lost 2 bases. CDR3 region: CASSPGQAWAYEQYF. In nucleotides, the CDR3 is TGTGCCAGCAGCCCTGGACAGGCTTGGGCCTACGAGCAGTACTTC.

The rearrangement uses TRBV7-9 and TRBJ1-5, with D possibly TRBD1 on 6 matching bases. CDR3 length: 17 amino acids. The ends were cut back, 3 bases at V and 2 bases at J, with 17 bases in the middle. The germline CDR1 and CDR2 sequences are SEHNR and FQNEAQ (reference sequence). The CDR3 bases are TGTGCCAGCAGCTTCTACTACACAGGGATAGGCAATCAGCCCCAGCATTTT. This encodes CASSFYYTGIGNQPQHF.

J is TRBJ2-5 and V is TRBV5-4; TRBD1 agrees at 8 bases. Germline assignment: CDR1 SGHNT and CDR2 YYREEE (reference sequence). The CDR3 runs 15 residues. V lost 4 bases, J lost 4 bases, and 9 bases stayed unmatched. This chain's CDR3 is CASSVRQGSGETQYF. The CDR3 region has the DNA TGTGCCAGCAGCGTCAGACAGGGGAGCGGAGAGACCCAGTACTTC.

The gene calls are TRBV19 and TRBJ1-6; D gene unclear. The CDR3 sequence is 14 residues long. Germline lookup yields CDR1 LNHDA and CDR2 SQIVND (reference sequence). V lost 5 bases, J lost 9 bases, and 14 bases lay in between. The CDR3 is CASSGPRLGSPLHF. The CDR3 nucleotides are TGTGCCAGTAGTGGGCCCCGCTTGGGTTCACCCCTCCACTTT.

This clone is a singleton in its sample. This chain uses TRBV6-1 with TRBJ1-2; 8 bases fit TRBD1. V gave up 4 bases and J gave up 8 bases; unmatched junction bases: 9. The V gene's germline CDR1 is MNHNS and CDR2 SASEGT. This CDR3 has 14 amino acids. The CDR3 region has the DNA TGTGCCAGCAGTGTGGACACAGGGGGATACGGCTACACCTTC. Its protein is CASSVDTGGYGYTF.

This clone was picked up a small number of times. This rearrangement joins TRBV7-5 to TRBJ1-6. TRBV7-5 is listed as a pseudogene. The CDR3 loop spans 17 amino acids. The CDR3 reads CARSATPGGVCYSPLHF. The DNA for the CDR3 is TGTGCCAGAAGCGCCACCCCGGGGGGGGTATGTTATTCACCCCTCCACTTT.

The J gene is TRBJ2-3, the V gene TRBV19; the D gene is possibly TRBD2 (5 bases). The CDR3 has 13 amino acids. V was clipped by 11 bases and J by 2 bases, with 14 bases between them. The germline V gene has CDR1 LNHDA and CDR2 SQIVND (reference sequence). The CDR3 reads CAASPSPTDTQYF. Here the CDR3 DNA reads TGTGCCGCCTCCCCTAGCCCCACAGATACGCAGTATTTT.

This clone has just one count. The chain couples TRBV6-5 to TRBJ2-7; D perhaps matches TRBD1 (6 bases). The V and J ends lost 8 bases and 3 bases respectively, with 11 bases between them. CDR3 length: 12 amino acids. CDR1 MNHEY and CDR2 SVGAGI come from the germline V gene. In DNA, the CDR3 is TGTGCCAGCCGGGACACGGACTACGAGCAGTACTTC. This gives the protein CASRDTDYEQYF.

The chain combines TRBV11-2 with TRBJ1-1; TRBD1 aligns across 7 bases. V was pared by 5 bases and J by 0 bases, with 6 bases of the junction left unmatched. This CDR3 spans 15 amino acids. CDR1 is SGHAT, CDR2 FQNNGV, per germline. The CDR3 loop is CASSGRDSMNTEAFF. The CDR3 region has the DNA TGTGCCAGCAGCGGTCGGGACAGCATGAACACTGAAGCTTTCTTT. Full variable domain (rest looked up from reference TRBV11-2 and TRBJ1-1): EAGVAQSPRYKIIEKRQSVAFWCNPISGHATLYWYQQILGQGPKLLIQFQNNGVVDDSQLPKDRFSAERLKGVDSTLKIQPAKLEDSAVYLCASSGRDSMNTEAFFGQGTRLTVV.

This chain connects TRBV9 to TRBJ2-1; TRBD1 is a possible D gene (6 bases). V shed 3 bases and J shed 12 bases, with 13 bases lying between them. CDR1 and CDR2 from the germline V gene are SGDLS and YYNGEE. CDR3 size: 12 residues. The CDR3 sequence: CASSDATGMQFF. In nucleotides, the CDR3 is TGTGCCAGCAGCGACGCGACAGGTATGCAGTTCTTC.

The chain joins TRBV7-2 to TRBJ2-7, with a possible D match to TRBD1 (6 bases). This CDR3 has 13 residues. V dropped 5 bases and J dropped 4 bases, with 12 bases sitting between them. Per the germline V gene, CDR1 is SGHTA and CDR2 is FQGNSA. CDR3 nucleotide sequence: TGTGCCAGCAGCCACCGGGACAAGTACGAGCAGTACTTC. Protein: CASSHRDKYEQYF.

The V call is TRBV19, the J call TRBJ1-2; the D is unclear. CDR1 is LNHDA and CDR2 is SQIVND in the germline V gene (reference sequence). Trimming cost V 6 bases and J 0 bases, with 5 bases left between them. The CDR3 sequence is 12 residues long. The CDR3 loop is CASRTTNYGYTF. Written as DNA, the CDR3 is TGTGCCAGTAGGACAACTAACTATGGCTACACCTTC.

This chain links TRBV11-2 with TRBJ2-7, with a weak D call TRBD1 (5 bases). The germline V gene encodes CDR1 SGHAT and CDR2 FQNNGV. There are 12 residues in the CDR3. Trimming pared 0 bases from V and 7 bases from J, leaving 7 bases between. CDR3 DNA sequence: TGTGCCAGCAGCTTAGAAGGGGTTGAGCAGTACTTC. Translated: CASSLEGVEQYF.

The chain combines TRBV30 with TRBJ2-7; a possible D gene is TRBD1 (5 bases). The CDR3 is 14 residues long. CDR1 is GTSNPN, CDR2 SVGIG, per germline (reference sequence). V shed 1 base and J shed 0 bases, with 10 bases lying between them. CDR3 nucleotides: TGTGCCTGGAGTGAAGGGGTTAGCTCCTACGAGCAGTACTTC. Amino acid sequence: CAWSEGVSSYEQYF.

This chain connects TRBV29-1 to TRBJ2-5, with D possibly TRBD1 on 6 matching bases. The CDR3 has 13 residues. Germline V gene sequence: CDR1 SQVTM, CDR2 ANQGSEA. The V end lost 3 bases, the J end lost 5 bases, and 13 bases lay between the germline ends. CDR3 DNA sequence: TGCAGCGTTGATATGCAGGGGCCGGAGACCCAGTACTTC. Its translation is CSVDMQGPETQYF.